Presented here are 3 T cell receptor beta chains from one specimen sequenced in a study of shared clonotypes between healthy human individuals. Clones were read by immunoSEQ multiplex PCR, and TCRdb kept only the in-frame ones, dropping some. The data show around 650,000 clones, around 96% seen once. Terminally differentiated effector memory CD45RA+ cells were left out of the naive CD8 fraction, which was CD45RO-negative and positively selected for CCR7. The sequenced sample consisted of naive CD8+ T cells sorted from blood. The receptors originated from a woman aged 25-40 years in good health.

Written as DNA, the CDR3 is TGCAGCGTTGAATGGGTGACTAGCGGGAGCTCCTACGAGCAGTACTTC. This encodes CSVEWVTSGSSYEQYF. The V and J genes are TRBV29-1 and TRBJ2-7, with TRBD2 identical over 12 bases. Germline loops: CDR1 SQVTM, CDR2 ANQGSEA. The CDR3 is 16 residues long. The V segment lost 2 bases and the J segment 0 bases; nucleotides outside the gene matches: 5.

V and J are TRBV10-1 and TRBJ2-2, with D maybe TRBD1 (5 bases). V shed 3 bases and J shed 2 bases, with 10 bases lying between them. Germline CDR1 and CDR2: WNHNN and SYGVQD (reference sequence). The CDR3 spans 15 residues. For the CDR3, the DNA is TGCGCCAGCAGTGACCGAGACAGTAACACCGGGGAGCTGTTTTTT. Protein product: CASSDRDSNTGELFF.

This sequence joins TRBV9 and TRBJ1-1; D is perhaps TRBD1 (5 bases). The CDR3 is 14 residues long. CDR1 is SGDLS, CDR2 YYNGEE, per germline. V lost 0 bases and J 1 base, leaving 7 bases between the germline ends. The CDR3 coding sequence is TGTGCCAGCAGCGTAGATACAGGGAACACTGAAGCTTTCTTT. Translated: CASSVDTGNTEAFF.